This T cell receptor beta chain was sequenced in a study of cytotoxic CD8 clonotypes in ibrutinib-treated CLL. For the study at large: The patients comprised 10 to 12 relapsed/refractory and about 15 treatment-naive cases, approximately 18 IGHV unmutated. The sample average was about 280,000 productive templates and fewer than 95,000 productive rearrangements.

Here immunoSEQ multiplex PCR was the method, and the copy in TCRdb shows in-frame clones only, minus some. The repertoire holds about 140,000 clones, with approximately 80% as singletons. CDR3 size: 11 residues. Germline CDR1 is MNHEY and CDR2 is SVGAGI. V lost 7 bases and J 4 bases, leaving 5 bases between the germline ends. The V and J genes are TRBV6-5 and TRBJ1-3; D not resolved. This clonotype was sampled from a human donor with chronic lymphocytic leukemia. The input for sequencing was PBMCs, taken after 36 months of ibrutinib treatment. CDR3: CASIRGNTIYF. The CDR3 DNA sequence: TGTGCCAGCATCCGAGGAAACACCATATATTTT.